This T cell receptor beta chain came from a study of OX40 agonist ivuxolimab in advanced cancers. Notes on the research overall: Ivuxolimab was a fully human IgG2 agonistic monoclonal antibody targeting the costimulatory receptor OX40 (CD134). Intravenous ivuxolimab was administered to patients every 2 weeks at six dose levels: 0.01, 0.1, 0.3, 1.5, 3 and 10 mg/kg. Among the approximately 54 dose-escalation patients, about 20 had hepatocellular carcinoma, about 15 melanoma, 9 renal cell carcinoma and 9 head and neck cancer. A male proportion of under 85% and a mean age of approximately 55 years, ranging from 23 to 79, were recorded for the dose-escalation cohort. Prior anti-PD-1, anti-PD-L1 or anti-CTLA-4 therapy was permitted, and 35% to 40% of dose-escalation patients had received checkpoint inhibitors. Partial responses occurred in three dose-escalation patients: two with cutaneous melanoma and one with hepatocellular carcinoma. The purpose of peripheral TCRbeta sequencing was to test whether ivuxolimab changed TCR sequence diversity and led to clonal T-cell expansion. The paper reports the monotherapy dose-escalation portion (N = 52 patients) of the phase I ivuxolimab trial.

The trial excluded patients who had a history of autoimmune disease or were on systemic immunosuppression. Peripheral blood for TCR sequencing was collected from all dose cohorts at baseline, on cycle 4 day 1, and on cycle 7 day 1. Samples came from an open-label, multicenter, first-in-human phase I dose-escalation trial of ivuxolimab. Adults with locally advanced or metastatic melanoma, renal cell, hepatocellular, or head and neck squamous cell carcinoma were enrolled in the trial. Before TCR sequencing, CD4+ and CD8+ T cells were separately sorted from peripheral blood. Comment on this clone: The specificity of this receptor is unknown. Base qualities are not at hand, and no much larger clone is one base apart.

To sequence the TCRbeta CDR3 region, genomic DNA was isolated from the sorted cells. The immunoSEQ Assay was used to sequence the TCRbeta CDR3 regions. TCRdb's version of the immuneACCESS table is confined to in-frame rearrangements and falls short of the full clone set. An unresolved V gene accounts for under half of the shortfall where checked; the remainder is of unknown origin. The sample includes tens of thousands of clones, with about 80% observed a single time. The top ten hold approximately 1.6% of the sample. Reading from cysteine to phenylalanine, the CDR3 counts 15 amino acids. This entry keeps only the CDR3 DNA: 45 bases, framed from base 1. The junction shows trimming of 1 base on V and 5 bases on J, plus 12 bases between the germline ends. The germline V gene sets CDR1 to SGHTA and CDR2 to FQGNSA. Study-wide findings and limitations: In partial responders in the 0.1-3.0 mg/kg groups, normalized peripheral clonal expansion was found to be among the lowest, especially among CD8+ T cells. After ivuxolimab, CD8+ T cells had more expanded clones than CD4+ T cells on average. Low levels of normalized T-cell clonal expansion were also seen in some patients who did not respond. At doses of 0.1 to 3.0 mg/kg, clonal expansion of both CD4+ and CD8+ blood T cells was observed from baseline to week 6. Which antigens the clonally expanded peripheral T cells were specific for was not determined.

The sequence was obtained from an adult with an advanced solid tumor such as melanoma, head and neck, liver or kidney cancer. The chain uses TRBV7-2 and TRBJ2-1; the D region possibly corresponds to TRBD2 (5 bases align). Sequencing was performed on CD4+ or CD8+ T cells sorted from blood, taken in a trial of the OX40 agonist ivuxolimab. The CDR3 protein is CASSLERVGNNEQFF. The DNA is TGTGCCAGCAGCTTAGAGCGAGTCGGGAACAATGAGCAGTTCTTC.